This is a list of T cell receptor beta chains from one sample in a study of T-cell reconstitution after alpha-beta-depleted transplantation in children. One entry per CDR3 protein, called by TCRdb with MiXCR from the PCR reads. The table lists a few hundred thousand distinct CDR3 sequences, approximately 30% of them singletons. Sequenced material: PBMCs, taken before TCRalphabeta/CD19-depleted stem cell transplant. Receptors originate from a boy under two years old with Wiskott-Aldrich syndrome, due to receive a stem cell transplant. The conserved cysteine and the conserved F or W are not part of the CDR3 here. D genes are given only for firm matches.

-	TRBJ2-1	TRBV7-3	ASSLRRGEQF
-	TRBJ2-7	TRBV28	ASTLAGKGPEQY
-	TRBJ2-3	TRBV20-1	SAVPSDTQY
-	TRBJ2-1	TRBV7-9	ASSLDPNSYNEQF
TRBD2	TRBJ2-5	TRBV3-1	ASSPGLVETQY
-	TRBJ2-7	TRBV20-1	SARPRTTLSYEQY
-	TRBJ2-1	TRBV27	ASSLGGPQF
TRBD2	TRBJ2-7	TRBV19	ASRTSGKREQY
-	TRBJ1-1	TRBV5-1	ASSLVAGKGFNTEAF
TRBD2	TRBJ2-1	TRBV5-1	ASSPSGSGLNEQF
-	TRBJ2-1	TRBV20-1	SARDAWDEQF
-	TRBJ2-1	TRBV11-2	ASSFSAEQF
-	TRBJ1-1	TRBV29-1	SVVGNVGKEAF
-	TRBJ2-2	TRBV4-2	ASSQDGNGNTGELF
-	TRBJ1-5	TRBV20-1	SAQRSVSEPQH
-	TRBJ2-3	TRBV29-1	SVYPRRRGVGDTQY
-	TRBJ2-5	TRBV5-1	ASRAGAQQETQY
-	TRBJ2-2	TRBV6-5	ASSYGPGELF
-	TRBJ2-7	TRBV5-1	ASRPQGYEQY
TRBD2	TRBJ2-1	TRBV27	ASSPRGSGRLGSYNEQF
-	TRBJ2-1	TRBV5-1	ASSLNRARNNEQF
TRBD1	TRBJ2-1	TRBV24-1	ATSDTGTGANEQF
TRBD1	TRBJ2-7	TRBV30	AWTGGYEQY
TRBD2	TRBJ2-7	TRBV5-5	ASSVSGRGEQY
TRBD1	TRBJ1-4	TRBV20-1	SASTGGANEKLF
-	TRBJ1-2	TRBV28	ASSLSAGTPANYGYT
TRBD1	TRBJ2-3	TRBV7-9	ASSLGARGLTDTQY
TRBD1	TRBJ2-5	TRBV10-3	AISVTGGSLWETQY
TRBD2	TRBJ2-7	TRBV5-1	ASSFVVAGEDEQY
TRBD1	TRBJ1-5	TRBV5-1	ASSTGDRESNQPQH
-	TRBJ2-3	TRBV20-1	SAREILVITDTQY
-	TRBJ1-2	TRBV20-1	SAMDSLRGYT
-	TRBJ2-1	TRBV20-1	SVPWTSSYNEQF
-	TRBJ2-5	TRBV3-1	ASSHTGYQQETQY
-	TRBJ2-7	TRBV29-1	SVAYWGLQAYEQY
TRBD2	TRBJ2-7	TRBV6-5	ASSWGRAVDEQY
-	TRBJ2-1	TRBV10-3	AIGRGVSNEQF
TRBD2	TRBJ2-1	TRBV4-2	ASSQDLGLAGGEQF
-	TRBJ2-3	TRBV28	ASSPNTQGEGADTQY
-	TRBJ1-1	TRBV18	ASSPLPRNTEAF
-	TRBJ2-7	TRBV27	ASSSSGTISYEQY
-	TRBJ1-5	TRBV5-1	ASSSPGHRHQPQH
-	TRBJ1-1	TRBV20-1	SAREDSYTEAF
TRBD2	TRBJ2-1	TRBV4-1	ASSQEGLQAGLNEQF
TRBD2	TRBJ2-1	TRBV5-1	ASSFDIAGGGNEQF
-	TRBJ2-1	TRBV7-8	ASSYRLGNEQF
TRBD2	TRBJ2-1	TRBV5-1	ASSLTSGGPYNEQF
-	TRBJ1-4	TRBV7-2	ASSSGVLRKLF
-	TRBJ2-1	TRBV9	ASSSLERSYNEQF
TRBD1	TRBJ2-7	TRBV10-3	AISEQGATYEQY